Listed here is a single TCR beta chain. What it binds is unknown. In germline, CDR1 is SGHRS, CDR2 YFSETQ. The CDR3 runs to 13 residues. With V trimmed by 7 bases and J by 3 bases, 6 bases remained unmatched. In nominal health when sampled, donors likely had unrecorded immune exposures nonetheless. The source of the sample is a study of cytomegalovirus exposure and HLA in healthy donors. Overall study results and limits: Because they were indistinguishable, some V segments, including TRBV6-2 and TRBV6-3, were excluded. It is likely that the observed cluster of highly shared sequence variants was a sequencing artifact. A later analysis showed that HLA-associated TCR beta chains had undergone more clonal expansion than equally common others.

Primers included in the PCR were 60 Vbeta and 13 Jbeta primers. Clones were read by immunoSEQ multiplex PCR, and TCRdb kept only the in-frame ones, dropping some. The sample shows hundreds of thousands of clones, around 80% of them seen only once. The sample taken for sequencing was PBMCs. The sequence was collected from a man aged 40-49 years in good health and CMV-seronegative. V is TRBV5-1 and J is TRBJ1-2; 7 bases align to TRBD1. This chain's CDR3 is CASALGTDYGYTF. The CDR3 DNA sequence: TGCGCCAGCGCTCTGGGGACAGACTATGGCTACACCTTC.